The clone carrying this T cell receptor (beta chain) was observed a handful of times. Samples came from patients with localized non-small cell lung adenocarcinoma. Via MiXCR, TCRdb re-called the PCR reads, giving one row per CDR3 protein. The table has over 15,000 distinct CDR3 sequences, about 50% seen once. This record belongs to a study of CD4 and CD8 cells across lung adenocarcinoma regions. The CDR3 has 11 residues. With 5 bases removed from V and 5 bases from J, the gap between germline ends came to 6 bases. Germline loops: CDR1 KGHDR, CDR2 SFDVKD. The TCR comes from a male donor with lung adenocarcinoma. The CD4 and CD8 labels of this study may be unreliable. Sequences were obtained from CD8+ T cells from the margin of a lung tumor. The chain recombines TRBV24-1 with TRBJ2-7; D unresolved. In nucleotides, the CDR3 is TGTGCCACCAGTGTGGCAAACGAGCAGTACTTC. It codes for CATSVANEQYF.